Listed here are 10 T cell receptor beta chains from one sample, sequenced in a study of T-cell reconstitution after alpha-beta-depleted transplantation in children. Construction of the TCRbeta library involved unique molecular identifiers. TCRdb re-derived calls from the PCR reads in MiXCR, one entry per CDR3 protein. Here the sample spans some 460,000 distinct CDR3 sequences, around 15% being singletons. The sequenced sample was PBMCs, mostly from graft donor cells, obtained 360 days after TCRalphabeta/CD19-depleted stem cell transplant. The source is a boy younger than two who had a stem cell transplant for Wiskott-Aldrich syndrome, so the T cells may come from the graft donor.

This clonotype was observed a handful of times. V gene TRBV7-9 combines with J gene TRBJ1-2; TRBD1 agrees at 7 bases. The CDR3 is 13 amino acids. The ends lost 4 bases at V and 4 bases at J; junction bases unmatched: 3. Germline V gene sequence: CDR1 SEHNR, CDR2 FQNEAQ (reference sequence). The CDR3 loop reads CASSSGQFYGYTF. The CDR3 DNA sequence: TGTGCCAGCAGCTCGGGACAGTTCTATGGCTACACCTTC.

This clonotype was counted between two and nine times. This chain joins TRBV12-3 or TRBV12-4 and TRBJ2-7; 12 nucleotides align to TRBD2. The CDR3 is made up of 15 amino acids. V gave up 3 bases and J gave up 3 bases; unmatched junction bases: 3. In DNA form, the CDR3 reads TGTGCCAGCAGTTTCTCTAGCGGGGGGGTCTACGAGCAGTACTTC. This codes for CASSFSSGGVYEQYF.

The chain couples TRBV20-1 to TRBJ2-1; D unclear. Trimming took off 4 bases at V and 1 base at J, with 8 bases between the two ends. Germline lookup yields CDR1 DFQATT and CDR2 SNEGSKA (reference sequence). This CDR3 comprises 13 residues. CDR3 nucleotides: TGCAGTGCTATATCGGATTCCTACAATGAGCAGTTCTTC. This encodes CSAISDSYNEQFF.

The CDR3 spells CSARGGRRDTQYF. As DNA, the CDR3 is TGCAGTGCTAGAGGTGGGAGAAGAGATACGCAGTATTTT. The V call is TRBV20-1, the J call TRBJ2-3; D might be TRBD2 (5 bases). V was shortened by 1 base and J by 5 bases, with 10 bases between the two germline ends. CDR1 is DFQATT, CDR2 SNEGSKA, per germline (reference sequence). The CDR3 totals 13 residues.

The rearrangement joins TRBV9 to TRBJ2-1; D not resolved. V lost 0 bases and J 6 bases, leaving 7 bases between the germline ends. Germline V gene data show CDR1 as SGDLS and CDR2 as YYNGEE. The CDR3 spans 13 residues. For the CDR3, the DNA is TGTGCCAGCAGCGTAGGAGTAGTCAATGAGCAGTTCTTC. Residues: CASSVGVVNEQFF.

This clonotype was observed a handful of times. The CDR3 here is CASSLRARQIGNEQFF. CDR3 DNA sequence: TGTGCCAGCAGCTTGCGAGCAAGACAAATAGGCAATGAGCAGTTCTTC. The V gene is TRBV5-5, the J gene TRBJ2-1; no definite D call. The CDR3 covers 16 residues. Trimming cost V 1 base and J 6 bases, with 17 bases left between them. Germline V gives CDR1 SGHKS, CDR2 YYEKEE (reference sequence).

By share of the sample, this clonotype is medium-sized. This chain uses TRBV28 with TRBJ2-1, with 8 bases that match TRBD1. The CDR3 covers 16 residues. Germline assignment: CDR1 MDHEN and CDR2 SYDVKM. Trimming cost V 4 bases and J 3 bases; bases outside gene matches: 8. The DNA for the CDR3 is TGTGCCAGCAGTTCCCAGGGGGCAACCCTCTACAATGAGCAGTTCTTC. Translating it yields CASSSQGATLYNEQFF. The variable domain in full, with the rest retrieved from reference TRBV28 and TRBJ2-1, is DVKVTQSSRYLVKRTGEKVFLECVQDMDHENMFWYRQDPGLGLRLIYFSYDVKMKEKGDIPEGYSVSREKKERFSLILESASTNQTSMYLCASSSQGATLYNEQFFGPGTRLTVL.

This clonotype has just a few counts. The V call is TRBV18, the J call TRBJ2-7; D gene uncertain. The CDR3 spans 14 residues. Germline CDR1 reads KGHSH; CDR2 reads LQKENI. Trimming removed 3 bases at V and 4 bases at J, with 13 bases between. CDR3 nucleotides: TGTGCCAGCTCACCTGTCGGCTTAAAGTACGAGCAGTACTTC. Translated, it gives CASSPVGLKYEQYF.

The chain links TRBV16 to TRBJ1-6; D not resolved. The germline CDR1 and CDR2 sequences are KGHSY and FQNENV. CDR3 length: 14 residues. V lost 2 bases and J lost 6, with 8 bases in between. The CDR3: CASSQGSLNSPLHF. In DNA, the CDR3 is TGTGCCAGCAGCCAAGGTTCTCTTAATTCACCCCTCCACTTT.

This clonotype was observed a few times. This chain links TRBV7-8 with TRBJ2-7, with D possibly matching TRBD2 (6 bases). CDR1 and CDR2 (germline): SGHVS, FQNEAQ. The CDR3 contains 16 residues. With 1 base removed from V and 0 bases from J, the gap between germline ends came to 13 bases. CDR3 sequence (DNA): TGTGCCAGCAGCTTAGAGGGACTCCTCCTCTCCTACGAGCAGTACTTC. Its protein product is CASSLEGLLLSYEQYF. The full variable domain, with the rest looked up from reference TRBV7-8 and TRBJ2-7, is GAGVSQSPRYKVAKRGQDVALRCDPISGHVSLFWYQQALGQGPEFLTYFQNEAQLDKSGLPSDRFFAERPEGSVSTLKIQRTQQEDSAVYLCASSLEGLLLSYEQYFGPGTRLTVT.